This note documents a single T cell receptor (beta chain) sequence. Germline lookup yields CDR1 SGHRS and CDR2 YFSETQ. V lost 5 bases to trimming and J lost 4 bases; unmatched junction nucleotides: 15. The CDR3 contains 18 residues. This entry comes from a study of T-cell reconstitution after alpha-beta-depleted transplantation in children. This sample's TCRbeta library carried unique molecular identifier barcodes. TCRdb analysed the PCR reads with MiXCR anew, one entry per CDR3 protein. Of some 140,000 distinct CDR3 sequences listed, around a tenth are singletons. V and J are TRBV5-1 and TRBJ2-2; 9 bases match TRBD2. The material sequenced was PBMCs, mostly from graft donor cells, taken 180 days after TCRalphabeta/CD19-depleted stem cell transplant. The clonotype was recovered from a girl in the first two years of life who had a stem cell transplant for combined immunodeficiency, so the T cells may come from the graft donor. CDR3 coding DNA: TGCGCCAGCAGTCTTACGGCTAGCGGGGTGAAGTTCACCGGGGAGCTGTTTTTT. Its translation: CASSLTASGVKFTGELFF.